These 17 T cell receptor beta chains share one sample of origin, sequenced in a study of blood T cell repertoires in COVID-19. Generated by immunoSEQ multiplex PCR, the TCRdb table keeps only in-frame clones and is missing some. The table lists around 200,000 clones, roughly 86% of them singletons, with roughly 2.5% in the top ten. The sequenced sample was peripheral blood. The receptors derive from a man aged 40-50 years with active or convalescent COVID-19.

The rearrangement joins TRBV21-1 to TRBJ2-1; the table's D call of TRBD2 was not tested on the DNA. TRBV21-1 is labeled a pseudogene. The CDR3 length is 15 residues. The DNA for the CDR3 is TGTGCCAGCAGCAAACTAGCGGGGGGGCCTAATGAGCAGTTCTTC. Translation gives CASSKLAGGPNEQFF.

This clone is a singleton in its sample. CDR3 sequence (DNA): TGTGCCAGCAGTGAGCCGGGACAGGCAGATACGCAGTATTTT. It codes for CASSEPGQADTQYF. The chain links TRBV6-2 or TRBV6-3 to TRBJ2-3, with TRBD1 identical over 8 bases. Looked up from germline, CDR1 is MNHEY and CDR2 is SVGEGT. This CDR3 contains 14 residues. J lost 4 bases, V lost 5 bases, and 5 bases had no gene match.

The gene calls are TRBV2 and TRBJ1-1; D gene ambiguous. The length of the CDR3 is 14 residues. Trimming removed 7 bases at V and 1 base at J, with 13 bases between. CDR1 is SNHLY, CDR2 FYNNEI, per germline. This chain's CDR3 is CASNGGLSNTEAFF. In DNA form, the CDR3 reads TGTGCCAGCAATGGAGGCCTATCGAACACTGAAGCTTTCTTT.

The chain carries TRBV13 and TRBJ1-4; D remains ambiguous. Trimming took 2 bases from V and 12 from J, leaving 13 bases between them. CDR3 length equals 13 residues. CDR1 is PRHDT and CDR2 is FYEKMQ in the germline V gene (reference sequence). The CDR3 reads CASSLNPGEELFF. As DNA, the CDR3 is TGTGCCAGCAGCTTAAACCCCGGGGAGGAACTGTTTTTT.

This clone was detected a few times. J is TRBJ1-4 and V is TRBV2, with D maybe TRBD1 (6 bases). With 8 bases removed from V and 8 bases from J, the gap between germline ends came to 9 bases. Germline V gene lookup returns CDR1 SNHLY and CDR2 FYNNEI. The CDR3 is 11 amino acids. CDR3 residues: CASGGLEKLFF. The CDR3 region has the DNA TGTGCCAGCGGGGGCCTCGAAAAACTGTTTTTT.

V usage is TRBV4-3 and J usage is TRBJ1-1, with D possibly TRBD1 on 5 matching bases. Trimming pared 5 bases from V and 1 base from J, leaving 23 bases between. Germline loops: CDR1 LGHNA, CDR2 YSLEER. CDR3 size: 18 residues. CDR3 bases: TGCGCCAGCAGCGAGACTGGTGTTCTTAGGACATCGAACACTGAAGCTTTCTTT. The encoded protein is CASSETGVLRTSNTEAFF.

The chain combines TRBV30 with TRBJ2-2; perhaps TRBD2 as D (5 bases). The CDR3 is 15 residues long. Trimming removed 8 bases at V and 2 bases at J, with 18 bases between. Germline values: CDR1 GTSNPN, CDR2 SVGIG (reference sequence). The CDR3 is CARENGLYNTGELFF. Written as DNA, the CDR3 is TGTGCCCGGGAAAATGGGCTATATAACACCGGGGAGCTGTTTTTT.

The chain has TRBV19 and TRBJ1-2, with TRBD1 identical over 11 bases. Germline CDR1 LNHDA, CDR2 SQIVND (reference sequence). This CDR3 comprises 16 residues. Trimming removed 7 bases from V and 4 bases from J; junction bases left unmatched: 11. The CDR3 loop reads CASTPVSGTGGYGYTF. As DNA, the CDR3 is TGTGCCAGTACCCCCGTCTCGGGGACAGGGGGCTATGGCTACACCTTC.

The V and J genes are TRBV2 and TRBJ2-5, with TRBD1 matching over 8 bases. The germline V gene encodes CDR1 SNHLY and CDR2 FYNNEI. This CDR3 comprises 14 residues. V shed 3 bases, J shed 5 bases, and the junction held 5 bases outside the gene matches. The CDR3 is CASSEDRALETQYF. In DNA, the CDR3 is TGTGCCAGCAGTGAGGACAGGGCCTTGGAGACCCAGTACTTC.

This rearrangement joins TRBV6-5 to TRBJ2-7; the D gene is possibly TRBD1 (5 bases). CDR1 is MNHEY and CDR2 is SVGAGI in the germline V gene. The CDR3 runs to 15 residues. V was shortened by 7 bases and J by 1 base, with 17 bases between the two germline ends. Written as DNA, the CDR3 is TGTGCCAGCACTGGTTTGGGGCCACATTCCTACGAGCAGTACTTC. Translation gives CASTGLGPHSYEQYF.

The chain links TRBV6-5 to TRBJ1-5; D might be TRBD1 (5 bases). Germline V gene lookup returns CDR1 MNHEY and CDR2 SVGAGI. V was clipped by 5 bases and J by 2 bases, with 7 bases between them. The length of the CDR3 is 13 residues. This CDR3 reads CASSKQGNQPQHF. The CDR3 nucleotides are TGTGCCAGCAGTAAACAGGGCAATCAGCCCCAGCATTTT.

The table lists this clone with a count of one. CDR3 sequence (DNA): TGTGCCAGCAGACTTAGACTAGCGGGGATAGGGGAGCTGTTTTTT. Translated: CASRLRLAGIGELFF. The rearrangement joins TRBV28 to TRBJ2-2; 11 nucleotides line up with TRBD2. V lost 6 bases and J lost 8; bases outside the gene matches: 8. CDR3 length equals 15 residues. Per the germline V gene, CDR1 is MDHEN and CDR2 is SYDVKM. The whole variable domain, filled in from reference TRBV28 and TRBJ2-2, reads DVKVTQSSRYLVKRTGEKVFLECVQDMDHENMFWYRQDPGLGLRLIYFSYDVKMKEKGDIPEGYSVSREKKERFSLILESASTNQTSMYLCASRLRLAGIGELFFGEGSRLTVL.

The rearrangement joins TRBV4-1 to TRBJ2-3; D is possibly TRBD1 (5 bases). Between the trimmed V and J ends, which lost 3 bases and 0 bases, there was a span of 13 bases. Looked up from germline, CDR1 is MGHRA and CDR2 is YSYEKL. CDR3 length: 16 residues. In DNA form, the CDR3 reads TGCGCCAGCAGCCATCGACAGAGTGCTAGCACAGATACGCAGTATTTT. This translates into CASSHRQSASTDTQYF.

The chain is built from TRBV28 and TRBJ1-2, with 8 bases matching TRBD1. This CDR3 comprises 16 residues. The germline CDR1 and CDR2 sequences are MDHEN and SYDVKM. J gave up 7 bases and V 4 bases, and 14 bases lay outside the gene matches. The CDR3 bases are TGTGCCAGCAGTTACCAGGGGGGCAGGGGGCTAGGTGGCTACACCTTC. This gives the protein CASSYQGGRGLGGYTF.

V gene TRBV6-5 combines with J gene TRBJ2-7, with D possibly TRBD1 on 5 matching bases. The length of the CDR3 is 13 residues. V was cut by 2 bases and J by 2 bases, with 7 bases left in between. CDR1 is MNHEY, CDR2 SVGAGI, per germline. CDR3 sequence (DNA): TGTGCCAGCAGTTACGGACAAACCTACGAGCAGTACTTC. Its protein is CASSYGQTYEQYF.

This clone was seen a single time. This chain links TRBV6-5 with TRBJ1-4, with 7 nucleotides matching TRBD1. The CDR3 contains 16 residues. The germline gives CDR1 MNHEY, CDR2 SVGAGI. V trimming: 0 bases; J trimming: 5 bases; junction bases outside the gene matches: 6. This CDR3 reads CASSYSGQNYNEKLFF. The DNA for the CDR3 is TGTGCCAGCAGTTACTCGGGACAGAACTACAATGAAAAACTGTTTTTT.

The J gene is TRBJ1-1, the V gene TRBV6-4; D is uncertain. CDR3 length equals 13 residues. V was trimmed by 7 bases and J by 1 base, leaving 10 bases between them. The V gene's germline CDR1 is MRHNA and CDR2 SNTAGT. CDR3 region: CASNQTGNTEAFF. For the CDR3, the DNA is TGTGCCAGCAACCAAACGGGGAACACTGAAGCTTTCTTT.